This record concerns one TCR beta chain sequence. Antigen unknown. The data are from a study of cytomegalovirus exposure and HLA in healthy donors. Study summary: Researchers previously reported finding 90 million to 120 million unique TCR beta sequences from 170 million or so T cells. Overall study results and limits: Among immune exposure information, only CMV serostatus was available. Accurate prediction of HLA-A and HLA-B alleles (for most subjects) was reportedly achieved from TCR beta sequences. Rare sequences made up most TCRs, while some public TCRs were found in many donors.

J was trimmed by 1 base and V by 6 bases; bases with no gene match: 7. The CDR3 contains 15 residues. Germline V gene lookup returns CDR1 LNHDA and CDR2 SQIVND (reference sequence). Primers for the PCR totalled 60 Vbeta and 13 Jbeta. This table comes from immunoSEQ multiplex PCR, and its TCRdb copy is limited to in-frame clones, with some not included. The specimen's table records some 70,000 clones. Sequencing was done on a sample of PBMCs. The chain joins TRBV19 to TRBJ2-3; 7 bases fit TRBD2. The TCR comes from a female donor in good health and CMV-seropositive. CDR3 in DNA: TGTGCCAGTAGATTTTACGCGGGGGGCACAGATACGCAGTATTTT. This translates into CASRFYAGGTDTQYF.